The rows below give T cell receptor beta chains drawn from one sample of a study of T cell repertoires in cytomegalovirus infection. No antigen has been identified for these receptors. TCRdb analysed the reads with MiXCR anew, one entry per CDR3 protein. The sample lists about 110,000 distinct CDR3 sequences, 10% occurring once. The sequencing input was PBMCs, sequenced either directly or after in vitro stimulation (not recorded which). These receptors were collected from a human donor in good health (CMV status not recorded). Some clones in this sample may be carry-over from other donors' samples. Both conserved end residues are part of each CDR3. A D gene is named only where the DNA matches it firmly. Some rows mark clone size as missing; the rest say once, few, many or name a class of expanded clone.

>TRBD1|many|TRBV19|TRBJ1-1
TGTGCCAGTAGGGCGGGACAGGGGGCCGAGAACACTGAAGCTTTCTTT
CASRAGQGAENTEAFF
>-|many|TRBV13|TRBJ1-2
TGTGCCAGCAGCTCACAGGGCTATGGCTACACCTTC
CASSSQGYGYTF
>-|many|TRBV4-1|TRBJ2-6
TGCGCCAGCAGCCCGGAGACTGGCTCTGGGGCCAACGTCCTGACTTTC
CASSPETGSGANVLTF
>TRBD1|few|TRBV12-3/TRBV12-4|TRBJ2-3
TGTGCCAGCAGTTTCGATTGGGACAGGGGCGTAATAGATACGCAGTATTTT
CASSFDWDRGVIDTQYF
>-|-|TRBV19|TRBJ2-5
TGTGCCAGTAGTATCACCGGGAGAGCGGAAGAGACCCAGTACTTC
CASSITGRAEETQYF
>-|-|TRBV28|TRBJ2-1
TGTGCCAGCAGTTTTATTGTCAGGGATTACAATGAGCAGTTCTTC
CASSFIVRDYNEQFF
>-|-|TRBV7-2|TRBJ1-1
TGTGCCAGCAGCGGACAAGCGAACACTGAAGCTTTCTTT
CASSGQANTEAFF
>TRBD2|-|TRBV7-8|TRBJ2-1
TGTGCCAGCAGCTTCGGACTAGCGGGAGGTTCCTACAATGAGAAGTTCTTC
CASSFGLAGGSYNEKFF
>-|few|TRBV7-2|TRBJ2-1
TGTGCCAGCAGCTTATTCCCCCGGGGGGCGCAGTTCTTC
CASSLFPRGAQFF
>-|many|TRBV6-2/TRBV6-3|TRBJ1-1
TGTGCCAGCTGGGGCCCGGGTAACACTGAAGCTTTCTTT
CASWGPGNTEAFF
>-|-|TRBV9|TRBJ1-2
TGTGCCAGCAGCGTAGCGACAAGATCCACTAACTATGGCTACACCTTC
CASSVATRSTNYGYTF
>-|-|TRBV19|TRBJ2-3
TGTGCCACCCGGCGGTCGGGCCCGACAGATACGCAGTATTTT
CATRRSGPTDTQYF
>-|many|TRBV7-2|TRBJ2-2
TGTGCCAGCAGCTTAAATAACGTGGGATACACCGGGGAGCTGTTTTTT
CASSLNNVGYTGELFF
>-|many|TRBV5-6|TRBJ1-5
TGTGCCAGCAGCTTTACAGGGCCTAATCAGCCCCAGCATTTT
CASSFTGPNQPQHF
>-|few|TRBV3-1|TRBJ2-7
TGTGCCAGCAGCCACGCCAACCGACAGGTCGACGAGCAGTACTTC
CASSHANRQVDEQYF
>-|many|TRBV4-1|TRBJ2-1
TGCGCCAGCAGCCAAGGGGAGGCGCGTGGGAATGAGCAGTTCTTC
CASSQGEARGNEQFF
>-|many|TRBV7-2|TRBJ2-2
TGTGCCAGCAGCTTCGCCGGGACGACGAACACCGGGGAGCTGTTTTTT
CASSFAGTTNTGELFF
>-|many|TRBV11-2|TRBJ2-3
TGTGCCAGCGCGTGGGGCGGGGTCACAGATACGCAGTATTTT
CASAWGGVTDTQYF
>-|many|TRBV7-2|TRBJ2-7
TGTGCCAGCAGCTTATATGTCAGTGACGAGCAGTACTTC
CASSLYVSDEQYF